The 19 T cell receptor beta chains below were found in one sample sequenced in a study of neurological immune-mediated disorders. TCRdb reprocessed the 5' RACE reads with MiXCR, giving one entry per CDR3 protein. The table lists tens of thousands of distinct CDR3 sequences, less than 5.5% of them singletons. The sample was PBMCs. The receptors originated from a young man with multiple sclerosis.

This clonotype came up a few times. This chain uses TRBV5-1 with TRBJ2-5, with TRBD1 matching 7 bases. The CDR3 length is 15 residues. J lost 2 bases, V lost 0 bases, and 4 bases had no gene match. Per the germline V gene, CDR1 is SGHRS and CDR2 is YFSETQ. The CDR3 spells CASSLGQGTQETQYF. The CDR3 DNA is TGCGCCAGCAGCTTGGGACAGGGAACTCAAGAGACCCAGTACTTC. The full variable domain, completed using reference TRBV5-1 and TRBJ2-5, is KAGVTQTPRYLIKTRGQQVTLSCSPISGHRSVSWYQQTPGQGLQFLFEYFSETQRNKGNFPGRFSGRQFSNSRSEMNVSTLELGDSALYLCASSLGQGTQETQYFGPGTRLLVL.

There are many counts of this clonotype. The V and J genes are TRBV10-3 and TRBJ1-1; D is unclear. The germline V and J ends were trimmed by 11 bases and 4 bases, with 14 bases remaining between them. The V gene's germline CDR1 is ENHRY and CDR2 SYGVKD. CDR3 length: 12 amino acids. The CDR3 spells CASTGQSTEAFF. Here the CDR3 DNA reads TGTGCCTCAACGGGCCAGAGCACTGAAGCTTTCTTT.

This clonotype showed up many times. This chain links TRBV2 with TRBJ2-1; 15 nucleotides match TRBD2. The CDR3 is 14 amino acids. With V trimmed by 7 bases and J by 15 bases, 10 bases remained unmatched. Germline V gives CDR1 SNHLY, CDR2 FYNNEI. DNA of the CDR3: TGTGCCAGCATGCTCGGACTAGCGGGGGGGCCTTGGTTCTTC. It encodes CASMLGLAGGPWFF.

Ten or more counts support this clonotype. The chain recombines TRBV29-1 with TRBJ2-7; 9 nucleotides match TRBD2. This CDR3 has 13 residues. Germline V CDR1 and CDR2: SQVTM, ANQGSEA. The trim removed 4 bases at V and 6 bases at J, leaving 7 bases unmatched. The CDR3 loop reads CSVGAGGLGEQYF. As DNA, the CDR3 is TGCAGCGTTGGGGCGGGAGGGCTAGGCGAGCAGTACTTC.

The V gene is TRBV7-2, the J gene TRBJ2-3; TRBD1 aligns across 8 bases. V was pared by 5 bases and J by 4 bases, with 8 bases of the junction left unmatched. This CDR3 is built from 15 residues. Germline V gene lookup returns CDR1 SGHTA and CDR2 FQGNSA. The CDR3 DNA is TGTGCCAGCAGCCGACAGGGGATTATGGCAGATACGCAGTATTTT. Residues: CASSRQGIMADTQYF.

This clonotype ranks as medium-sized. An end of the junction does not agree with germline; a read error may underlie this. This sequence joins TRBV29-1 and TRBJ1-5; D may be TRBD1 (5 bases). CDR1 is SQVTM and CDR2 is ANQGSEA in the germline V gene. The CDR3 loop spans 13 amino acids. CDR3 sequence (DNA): TGCAGCGTTGCGGGGCAGCCCAATCAGCCCCAGAATTTT. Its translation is CSVAGQPNQPQNF.

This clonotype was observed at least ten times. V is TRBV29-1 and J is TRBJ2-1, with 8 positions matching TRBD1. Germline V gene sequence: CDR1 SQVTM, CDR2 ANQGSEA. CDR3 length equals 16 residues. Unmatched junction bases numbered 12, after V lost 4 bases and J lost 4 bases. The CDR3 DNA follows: TGCAGCGTTGGAGGTATTCGGGACAGGTTTTACAATGAGCAGTTCTTC. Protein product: CSVGGIRDRFYNEQFF.

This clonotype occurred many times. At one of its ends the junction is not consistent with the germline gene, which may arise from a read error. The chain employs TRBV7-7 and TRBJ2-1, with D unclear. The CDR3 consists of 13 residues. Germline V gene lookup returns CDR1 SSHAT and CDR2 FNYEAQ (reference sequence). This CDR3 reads CASSLGRSSEQFF. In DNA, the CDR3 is TGTGCTAGCAGCTTAGGTCGTTCTTCTGAGCAGTTCTTC.

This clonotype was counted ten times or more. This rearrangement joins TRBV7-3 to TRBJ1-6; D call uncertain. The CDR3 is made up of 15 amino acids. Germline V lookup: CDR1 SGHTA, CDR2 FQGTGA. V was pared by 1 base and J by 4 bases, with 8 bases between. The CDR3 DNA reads TGTGCCAGCAGCTTAATGGGGTTATATAATTCACCCCTCCACTTT. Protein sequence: CASSLMGLYNSPLHF.

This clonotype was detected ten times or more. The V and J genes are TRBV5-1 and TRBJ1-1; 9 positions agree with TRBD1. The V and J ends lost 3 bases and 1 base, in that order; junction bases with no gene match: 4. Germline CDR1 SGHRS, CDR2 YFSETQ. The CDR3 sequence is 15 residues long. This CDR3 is CASSSTGGRNTEAFF. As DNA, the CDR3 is TGCGCCAGCAGCTCTACAGGGGGCAGGAACACTGAAGCTTTCTTT.

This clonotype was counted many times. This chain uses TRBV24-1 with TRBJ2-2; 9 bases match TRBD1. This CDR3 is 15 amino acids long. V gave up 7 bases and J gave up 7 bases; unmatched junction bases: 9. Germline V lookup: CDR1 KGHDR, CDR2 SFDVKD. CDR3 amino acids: CATSHGQGYVGELFF. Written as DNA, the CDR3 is TGTGCCACCAGCCACGGACAGGGGTACGTCGGGGAGCTGTTTTTT.

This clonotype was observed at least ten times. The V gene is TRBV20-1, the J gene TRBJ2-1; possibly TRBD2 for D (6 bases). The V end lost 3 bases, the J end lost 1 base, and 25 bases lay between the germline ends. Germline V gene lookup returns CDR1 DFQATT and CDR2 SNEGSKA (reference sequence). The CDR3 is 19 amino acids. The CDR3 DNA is TGCAGTGCTAGGGGGGTTGGAGGGTTCCCAGCCCGTTCCTACAATGAGCAGTTCTTC. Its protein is CSARGVGGFPARSYNEQFF.

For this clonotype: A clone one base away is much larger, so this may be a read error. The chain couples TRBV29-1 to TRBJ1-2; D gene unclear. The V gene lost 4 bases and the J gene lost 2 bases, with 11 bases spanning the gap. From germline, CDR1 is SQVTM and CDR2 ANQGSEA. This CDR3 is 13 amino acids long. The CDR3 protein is CSVVGKGNYGYTF. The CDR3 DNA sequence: TGCAGCGTTGTGGGAAAGGGCAACTATGGCTACACCTTC.

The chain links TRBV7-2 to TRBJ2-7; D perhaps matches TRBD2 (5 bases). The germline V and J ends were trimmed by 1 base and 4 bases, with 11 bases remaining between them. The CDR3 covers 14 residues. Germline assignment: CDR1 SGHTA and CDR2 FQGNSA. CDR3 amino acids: CASSLGGSQYEQYF. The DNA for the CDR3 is TGTGCCAGCAGCTTAGGAGGGAGTCAATACGAGCAGTACTTC.

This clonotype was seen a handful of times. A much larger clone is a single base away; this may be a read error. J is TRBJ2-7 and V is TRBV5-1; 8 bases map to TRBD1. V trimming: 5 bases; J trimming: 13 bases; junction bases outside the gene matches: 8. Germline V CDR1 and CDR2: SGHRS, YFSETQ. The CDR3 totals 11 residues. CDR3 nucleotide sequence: TGCGCCAGCAGATCACAGGGGGAGATCTACTTC. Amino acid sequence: CASRSQGEIYF.

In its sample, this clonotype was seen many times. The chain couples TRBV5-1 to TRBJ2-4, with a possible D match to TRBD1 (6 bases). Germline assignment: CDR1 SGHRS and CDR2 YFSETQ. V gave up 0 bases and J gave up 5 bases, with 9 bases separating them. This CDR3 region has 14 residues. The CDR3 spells CASSLAGAENIQYF. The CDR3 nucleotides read TGCGCCAGCAGCTTGGCAGGGGCAGAAAACATTCAGTACTTC. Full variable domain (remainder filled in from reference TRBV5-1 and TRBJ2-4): KAGVTQTPRYLIKTRGQQVTLSCSPISGHRSVSWYQQTPGQGLQFLFEYFSETQRNKGNFPGRFSGRQFSNSRSEMNVSTLELGDSALYLCASSLAGAENIQYFGAGTRLSVL.

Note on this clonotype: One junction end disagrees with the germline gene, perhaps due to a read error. The CDR3 coding sequence is TGTGCCAGCAGTTTGATGGGGCGAGGACCACCCCTCAACTTT. Protein: CASSLMGRGPPLNF. This chain links TRBV5-5 with TRBJ1-6; tentatively, D is TRBD1 (5 bases). Per the germline V gene, CDR1 is SGHKS and CDR2 is YYEKEE (reference sequence). The CDR3 extends over 14 amino acids.

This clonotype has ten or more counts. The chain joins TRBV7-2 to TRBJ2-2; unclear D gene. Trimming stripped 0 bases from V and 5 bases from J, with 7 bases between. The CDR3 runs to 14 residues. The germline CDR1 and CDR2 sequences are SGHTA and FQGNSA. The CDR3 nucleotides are TGTGCCAGCAGCTTAGCTGGAAGTACCGGGGAGCTGTTTTTT. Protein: CASSLAGSTGELFF. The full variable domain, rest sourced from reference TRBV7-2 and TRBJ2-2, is GAGVSQSPSNKVTEKGKDVELRCDPISGHTALYWYRQSLGQGLEFLIYFQGNSAPDKSGLPSDRFSAERTGGSVSTLTIQRTQQEDSAVYLCASSLAGSTGELFFGEGSRLTVL.

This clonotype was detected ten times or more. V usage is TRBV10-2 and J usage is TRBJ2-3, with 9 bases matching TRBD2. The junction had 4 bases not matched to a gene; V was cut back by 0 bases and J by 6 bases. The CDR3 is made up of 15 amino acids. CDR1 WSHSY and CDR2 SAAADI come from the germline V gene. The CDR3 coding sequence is TGCGCCAGCAGTGAGTCGGTAGCGGGGGCGGATACGCAGTATTTT. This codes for CASSESVAGADTQYF.